This T cell receptor beta chain was obtained from a study of blood T cells in healthy people across ages. This clonotype has a single count. Antigen specificity is unknown. General study points: Whereas aged donors had fewer naive CD4+ cells, long-lived donors had more of them and higher diversity. The study lacked donor CMV status, which possibly confounded expanded clonotype changes.

Through a sample-barcoded 5' primer and a J-beta primer mix, a second PCR was run for roughly 7 to 11 cycles. TCRdb fed the 5' RACE reads into MiXCR, producing one record per CDR3 protein. This table holds 1.4 million to 1.5 million distinct CDR3 sequences, roughly 40% found once. This CDR3 is 16 amino acids long. Per germline, CDR1 SNHLY and CDR2 FYNNEI. V shed 4 bases and J 11 bases; nucleotides not matched to a gene: 15. V usage is TRBV2 and J usage is TRBJ2-5; 11 nucleotides line up with TRBD2. The material sequenced was blood. This receptor was obtained from a young woman in good health. The CDR3 DNA sequence: TGTGCCAGCAGTGTACAACGTCCGGGACTAGCGGCCCAGCAGTACTTC. It translates to CASSVQRPGLAAQQYF.